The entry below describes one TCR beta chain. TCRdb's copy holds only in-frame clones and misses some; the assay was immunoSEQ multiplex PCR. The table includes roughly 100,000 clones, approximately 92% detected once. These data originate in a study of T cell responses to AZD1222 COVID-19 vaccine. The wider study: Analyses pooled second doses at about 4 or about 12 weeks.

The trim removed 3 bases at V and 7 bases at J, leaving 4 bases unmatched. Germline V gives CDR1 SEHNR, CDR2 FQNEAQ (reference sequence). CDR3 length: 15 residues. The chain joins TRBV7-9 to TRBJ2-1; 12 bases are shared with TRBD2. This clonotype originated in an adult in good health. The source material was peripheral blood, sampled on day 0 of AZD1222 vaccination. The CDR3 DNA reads TGTGCCAGCAGCTTGCTAGCGGGGGGGTTAAATGAGCAGTTCTTC. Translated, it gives CASSLLAGGLNEQFF.